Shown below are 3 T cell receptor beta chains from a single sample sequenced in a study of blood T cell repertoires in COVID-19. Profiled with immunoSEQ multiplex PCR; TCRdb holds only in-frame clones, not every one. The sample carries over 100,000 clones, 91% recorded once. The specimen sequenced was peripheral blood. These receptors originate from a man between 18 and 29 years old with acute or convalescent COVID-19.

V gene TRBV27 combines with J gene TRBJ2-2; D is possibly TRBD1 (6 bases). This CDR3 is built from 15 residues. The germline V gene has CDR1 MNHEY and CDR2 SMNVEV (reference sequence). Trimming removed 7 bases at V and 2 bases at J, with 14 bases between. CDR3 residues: CASTNRDINTGELFF. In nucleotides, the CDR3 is TGTGCCAGCACAAACCGGGACATCAACACCGGGGAGCTGTTTTTT.

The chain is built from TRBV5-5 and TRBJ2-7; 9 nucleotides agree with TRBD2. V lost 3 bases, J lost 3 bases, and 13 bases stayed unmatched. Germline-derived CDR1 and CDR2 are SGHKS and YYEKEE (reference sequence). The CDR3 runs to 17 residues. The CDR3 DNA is TGTGCCAGCAGCTGGACCCTGATCGGGACTAGCAACTACGAGCAGTACTTC. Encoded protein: CASSWTLIGTSNYEQYF.

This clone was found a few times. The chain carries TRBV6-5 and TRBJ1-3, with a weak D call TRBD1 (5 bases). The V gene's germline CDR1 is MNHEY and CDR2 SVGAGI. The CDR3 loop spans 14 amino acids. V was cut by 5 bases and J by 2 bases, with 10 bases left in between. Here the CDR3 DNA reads TGTGCCAGCAGTACCGGACAAGCTGGAAACACCATATATTTT. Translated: CASSTGQAGNTIYF.